A single sample gave rise to the 24 T cell receptor beta chains below, sequenced in a study of OX40 agonist ivuxolimab in advanced cancers. Profiling relied on immunoSEQ multiplex PCR, and the TCRdb table lists in-frame clones only, not all of them. The sample holds more than 60,000 clones; 65% to 85% are singletons and the top ten take roughly 4.2%. This specimen consisted of CD4+ or CD8+ T cells sorted from blood, obtained in a trial of the OX40 agonist ivuxolimab. These receptors were collected from an adult with an advanced solid tumor such as melanoma, head and neck, liver or kidney cancer.

This clone was seen once. J is TRBJ2-3 and V is TRBV14; perhaps TRBD2 as D (5 bases). Looked up from germline, CDR1 is SGHDN and CDR2 is FVKESK. The CDR3 loop spans 15 amino acids. Trimming shortened V by 1 base and J by 2 bases, and 10 bases separated the two germline ends. The CDR3 DNA sequence: TGTGCCAGCAGCCAAGCCATGGGAGTCACAGATACGCAGTATTTT. It translates to CASSQAMGVTDTQYF.

The rearrangement joins TRBV5-1 to TRBJ2-3; D gene uncertain. The germline gives CDR1 SGHRS, CDR2 YFSETQ. CDR3 size: 14 residues. V lost 3 bases and J lost 5, with 13 bases in between. CDR3 coding DNA: TGCGCCAGCAGCTCTGTGGGTAGTGGAGATACGCAGTATTTT. Translating gives CASSSVGSGDTQYF.

This chain links TRBV6-6 with TRBJ1-2; the D is unclear. Trimming pared 7 bases from V and 2 bases from J, leaving 14 bases between. The CDR3 has 14 amino acids. Looked up from germline, CDR1 is MNHNY and CDR2 is SVGAGI (reference sequence). CDR3 loop: CASISRSSNYGYTF. The CDR3 DNA is TGTGCCAGCATCTCCCGTAGCAGCAACTATGGCTACACCTTC.

The CDR3 loop is CAISPGTGSSGNTIYF. CDR3 bases: TGTGCCATCAGTCCCGGGACAGGGAGCTCTGGAAACACCATATATTTT. The J gene is TRBJ1-3, the V gene TRBV10-3, with 9 bases identical to TRBD1. CDR1 and CDR2 (germline): ENHRY, SYGVKD. J lost 0 bases, V lost 5 bases, and 5 bases had no gene match. The CDR3 runs 16 residues.

The V gene is TRBV27, the J gene TRBJ1-6; no clear D. The CDR3 has 12 amino acids. Germline V gives CDR1 MNHEY, CDR2 SMNVEV (reference sequence). Trimming cost V 3 bases and J 10 bases, with 7 bases left between them. This CDR3 reads CASSFGGSPLHF. For the CDR3, the DNA is TGTGCCAGCAGTTTTGGAGGATCACCCCTCCACTTT.

Concerning this clone: This sample includes further DNA sequences coding for the same CDR3. V and J are TRBV7-2 and TRBJ2-5, with 7 bases that match TRBD2. CDR3 length equals 13 residues. The V and J ends lost 5 bases and 5 bases, in that order; junction bases with no gene match: 5. Germline V gives CDR1 SGHTA, CDR2 FQGNSA. The CDR3 sequence is CASSTVGGETQYF. The DNA of the CDR3 is TGTGCCAGCAGCACGGTCGGGGGGGAGACCCAGTACTTC.

The genes are TRBV19 and TRBJ2-2; tentatively, D is TRBD2 (7 bases). This CDR3 has 18 residues. CDR1 and CDR2 (germline): LNHDA, SQIVND (reference sequence). Between the trimmed V and J ends, which lost 6 bases and 0 bases, there was a span of 20 bases. The CDR3 bases are TGTGCCAGTAGCCCCCTCTTGAGGGGGGGATCGAACACCGGGGAGCTGTTTTTT. Its protein product is CASSPLLRGGSNTGELFF.

The chain joins TRBV19 to TRBJ2-5; tentatively, D is TRBD1 or TRBD2 (7 bases each). Trimming shortened V by 5 bases and J by 3 bases, and 22 bases separated the two germline ends. Germline values: CDR1 LNHDA, CDR2 SQIVND (reference sequence). The CDR3 loop spans 17 amino acids. The CDR3 loop is CASSGSRGRGGEETQYF. In DNA, the CDR3 is TGTGCCAGTAGTGGTTCCAGGGGGAGGGGTGGTGAAGAGACCCAGTACTTC.

The chain links TRBV7-2 to TRBJ2-2, with a weak D call TRBD1 (5 bases). Per the germline V gene, CDR1 is SGHTA and CDR2 is FQGNSA. This CDR3 spans 16 amino acids. V dropped 0 bases and J dropped 3 bases, with 11 bases sitting between them. In DNA form, the CDR3 reads TGTGCCAGCAGCTTAGCGTCAGGGTACCACACCGGGGAGCTGTTTTTT. It specifies CASSLASGYHTGELFF. The full variable domain, in which reference TRBV7-2 and TRBJ2-2 provide the parts outside the CDR3, is GAGVSQSPSNKVTEKGKDVELRCDPISGHTALYWYRQSLGQGLEFLIYFQGNSAPDKSGLPSDRFSAERTGGSVSTLTIQRTQQEDSAVYLCASSLASGYHTGELFFGEGSRLTVL.

V usage is TRBV19 and J usage is TRBJ1-2, with 7 bases matching TRBD1. V gave up 2 bases and J gave up 6 bases; unmatched junction bases: 9. CDR3 length equals 15 residues. CDR1 and CDR2 (germline): LNHDA, SQIVND (reference sequence). The CDR3 is CASSITHGQVHGYTF. The DNA of the CDR3 is TGTGCCAGTAGTATAACCCATGGACAGGTCCATGGCTACACCTTC.

The chain is built from TRBV6-1 and TRBJ2-7; 9 positions agree with TRBD1. The CDR3 loop spans 14 amino acids. The trim removed 6 bases at V and 6 bases at J, leaving 9 bases unmatched. The germline V gene encodes CDR1 MNHNS and CDR2 SASEGT. For the CDR3, the DNA is TGTGCCAGCAGAACCGGGACAGGGATGGCCGAGCAGTACTTC. Encoded protein: CASRTGTGMAEQYF.

The genes are TRBV7-9 and TRBJ1-4, with D tentatively TRBD1 (5 bases). This CDR3 is built from 15 residues. Trimming stripped 2 bases from V and 2 bases from J, with 9 bases between. Germline assignment: CDR1 SEHNR and CDR2 FQNEAQ (reference sequence). The CDR3 reads CASSLRQTTNEKLFF. The CDR3 nucleotides read TGTGCCAGCAGCTTACGACAGACTACTAATGAAAAACTGTTTTTT.

The V call is TRBV5-4, the J call TRBJ1-1; a weak D match, TRBD1 (6 bases). Looked up from germline, CDR1 is SGHNT and CDR2 is YYREEE (reference sequence). Trimming cost V 6 bases and J 0 bases, with 18 bases left between them. CDR3 length equals 16 residues. The CDR3 region is CASNNPEGGLNTEAFF. In nucleotides, the CDR3 is TGTGCCAGCAATAATCCCGAGGGGGGCCTGAACACTGAAGCTTTCTTT. The full variable domain, rest sourced from reference TRBV5-4 and TRBJ1-1, is ETGVTQSPTHLIKTRGQQVTLRCSSQSGHNTVSWYQQALGQGPQFIFQYYREEENGRGNFPPRFSGLQFPNYSSELNVNALELDDSALYLCASNNPEGGLNTEAFFGQGTRLTVV.

The chain combines TRBV7-3 with TRBJ2-5; no clear D. The germline gives CDR1 SGHTA, CDR2 FQGTGA. This CDR3 has 13 amino acids. Between the trimmed V and J ends, which lost 2 bases and 1 base, there was a span of 5 bases. The CDR3 DNA reads TGTGCCAGCAGCTTAGGGCCCCAAGAGACCCAGTACTTC. Translating gives CASSLGPQETQYF.

The chain links TRBV6-5 to TRBJ1-5; D not certain. The CDR3 loop spans 13 amino acids. Per germline, CDR1 MNHEY and CDR2 SVGAGI. V was pared by 4 bases and J by 2 bases, with 6 bases between. This CDR3 is CASSFGGNQPQHF. In DNA, the CDR3 is TGTGCCAGCAGTTTTGGGGGCAATCAGCCCCAGCATTTT.

The chain joins TRBV9 to TRBJ1-1, with D perhaps matching TRBD1 (5 bases). V lost 3 bases, J lost 1 base, and 13 bases lay in between. The CDR3 extends over 15 amino acids. Germline lookup yields CDR1 SGDLS and CDR2 YYNGEE. The CDR3 DNA reads TGTGCCAGCAGCGCCGATTGGGGGGGGAACACTGAAGCTTTCTTT. Amino acid sequence: CASSADWGGNTEAFF.

The chain couples TRBV6-6 to TRBJ1-2; D is unclear. This CDR3 has 10 residues. Trimming removed 8 bases from V and 8 bases from J, with 9 bases in between. CDR1 is MNHNY, CDR2 SVGAGI, per germline (reference sequence). CDR3 sequence (DNA): TGTGCCAGCGGTAGGGCAGGCTACACCTTC. Translating gives CASGRAGYTF.

This clone was observed once. V is TRBV7-2 and J is TRBJ2-3; D gene ambiguous. The CDR3 extends over 14 amino acids. V lost 2 bases, J lost 1 base, and 7 bases lay in between. The germline CDR1 and CDR2 sequences are SGHTA and FQGNSA. DNA of the CDR3: TGTGCCAGCAGCTTACAGACTGGCACAGATACGCAGTATTTT. It is translated as CASSLQTGTDTQYF.

The chain has TRBV6-5 and TRBJ2-7, with a tentative D call TRBD1 (5 bases). Deletions cut 5 bases from V and 3 bases from J, with 8 bases between. Germline V CDR1 and CDR2: MNHEY, SVGAGI. The CDR3 runs to 12 residues. Here the CDR3 reads CASSQGIYEQYF. The CDR3 DNA sequence: TGTGCCAGCAGTCAGGGAATCTACGAGCAGTACTTC.

The gene calls are TRBV6-5 and TRBJ2-1; 7 positions match TRBD2. Per germline, CDR1 MNHEY and CDR2 SVGAGI. CDR3 length: 15 residues. V shed 5 bases and J 8 bases; nucleotides not matched to a gene: 12. DNA of the CDR3: TGTGCCAGCAGTGTCTCCGGGGGGTTTGGGTATGAGCAGTTCTTC. Translation: CASSVSGGFGYEQFF.

In regard to this clone: At one end the junction does not follow the germline gene, possibly because of a read error. The V gene is TRBV28, the J gene TRBJ1-3; the D gene is possibly TRBD1 (6 bases). From germline, CDR1 is MDHEN and CDR2 SYDVKM. The CDR3 covers 14 residues. CDR3 nucleotide sequence: TGTGCCAGCAGTTTGGGGGGCTCTAGAAACACCATATATTTT. Its protein is CASSLGGSRNTIYF.

The rearrangement links TRBV5-4 to TRBJ2-1; D is undetermined. This CDR3 has 17 amino acids. Germline V lookup: CDR1 SGHNT, CDR2 YYREEE (reference sequence). The V and J ends lost 4 bases and 0 bases respectively, with 17 bases between them. The chain's CDR3 is CASSRGRPASSYNEQFF. In DNA form, the CDR3 reads TGTGCCAGCAGCCGAGGTCGTCCCGCTAGCTCCTACAATGAGCAGTTCTTC.

The CDR3 DNA follows: TGTGCCATCTACTATGGGGGCTACACCTTC. It translates to CAIYYGGYTF. J is TRBJ1-2 and V is TRBV6-1; D uncertain. The germline CDR1 and CDR2 sequences are MNHNS and SASEGT. CDR3 length: 10 residues. V was clipped by 10 bases and J by 8 bases, with 11 bases between them.

The chain carries TRBV7-9 and TRBJ1-4; D is ambiguous. The germline gives CDR1 SEHNR, CDR2 FQNEAQ (reference sequence). Trimming pared 0 bases from V and 5 bases from J, leaving 7 bases between. This CDR3 spans 14 amino acids. The CDR3 nucleotides are TGTGCCAGCAGCTTAGCAGCGAGGAATGAAAAACTGTTTTTT. Its translation: CASSLAARNEKLFF.